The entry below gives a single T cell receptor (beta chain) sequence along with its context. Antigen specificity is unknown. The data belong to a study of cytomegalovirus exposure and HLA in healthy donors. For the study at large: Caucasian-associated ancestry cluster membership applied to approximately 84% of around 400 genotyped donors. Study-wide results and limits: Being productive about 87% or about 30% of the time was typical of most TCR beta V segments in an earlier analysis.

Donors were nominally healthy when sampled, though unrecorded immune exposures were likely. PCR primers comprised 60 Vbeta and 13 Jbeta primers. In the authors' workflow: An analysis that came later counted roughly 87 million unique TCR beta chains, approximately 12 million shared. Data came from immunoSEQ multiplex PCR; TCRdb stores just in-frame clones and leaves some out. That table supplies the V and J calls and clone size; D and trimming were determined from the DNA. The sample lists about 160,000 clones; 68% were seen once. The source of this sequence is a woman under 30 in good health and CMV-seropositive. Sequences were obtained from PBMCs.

The CDR3 DNA follows: TGTGCCAGCAGTGGAACAGGGTTGGAGACCCAGTACTTC. Amino acid sequence: CASSGTGLETQYF. The rearrangement uses TRBV6-5 and TRBJ2-5; maybe TRBD1 (6 bases). V was shortened by 5 bases and J by 5 bases, with 12 bases between the two germline ends. The germline CDR1 and CDR2 sequences are MNHEY and SVGAGI. CDR3 length: 13 amino acids.